These 19 T cell receptor beta chains originate from one sample sequenced in a study of T cell changes during pregnancy in multiple sclerosis. Data came from immunoSEQ multiplex PCR; TCRdb stores just in-frame clones and leaves some out. The table records 95,000 to 100,000 clones, 91% of them present only once. Here the sequenced sample was peripheral blood, taken in the second trimester of pregnancy. The receptors originated from a female donor with multiple sclerosis, enrolled in a pregnancy study.

This clone appeared once. The chain combines TRBV6-5 with TRBJ1-4; 7 bases align to TRBD1. V dropped 6 bases and J dropped 7; count of bases not matched to a gene: 8. Germline V CDR1 and CDR2: MNHEY, SVGAGI. The CDR3 runs to 14 residues. CDR3 nucleotides: TGTGCCAGCAGAGTAGACAGGGTTTTTGAAAAACTGTTTTTT. Its translation is CASRVDRVFEKLFF.

The chain recombines TRBV11-2 with TRBJ2-1; TRBD1 is a possible D gene (6 bases). The CDR3 is 17 amino acids. V was cut by 3 bases and J by 0 bases, with 15 bases left in between. Per the germline V gene, CDR1 is SGHAT and CDR2 is FQNNGV. The CDR3 bases are TGTGCCAGCAGCTTCCCCCCGACGGACAGCTCCTACAATGAGCAGTTCTTC. It specifies CASSFPPTDSSYNEQFF. The full variable domain, in which reference TRBV11-2 and TRBJ2-1 provide the parts outside the CDR3, is EAGVAQSPRYKIIEKRQSVAFWCNPISGHATLYWYQQILGQGPKLLIQFQNNGVVDDSQLPKDRFSAERLKGVDSTLKIQPAKLEDSAVYLCASSFPPTDSSYNEQFFGPGTRLTVL.

The rearrangement links TRBV7-2 to TRBJ1-5; D is unclear. The germline CDR1 and CDR2 sequences are SGHTA and FQGNSA. Trimming shortened V by 5 bases and J by 1 base, and 12 bases separated the two germline ends. CDR3 length: 15 amino acids. The CDR3 protein is CASSPPSGSNQPQHF. Written as DNA, the CDR3 is TGTGCCAGCAGCCCGCCCAGCGGGAGCAATCAGCCCCAGCATTTT. Full variable domain (missing parts from reference TRBV7-2 and TRBJ1-5): GAGVSQSPSNKVTEKGKDVELRCDPISGHTALYWYRQSLGQGLEFLIYFQGNSAPDKSGLPSDRFSAERTGGSVSTLTIQRTQQEDSAVYLCASSPPSGSNQPQHFGDGTRLSIL.

The rearrangement joins TRBV6-1 to TRBJ2-5, with TRBD2 identical over 15 bases. CDR1 is MNHNS, CDR2 SASEGT, per germline. The CDR3 is made up of 20 amino acids. Trimming cost V 0 bases and J 5 bases; bases outside gene matches: 13. As DNA, the CDR3 is TGTGCCAGCAGTGAAGCGCCACTCTGGACTAGCGGGAGGGGGGGGGAGACCCAGTACTTC. It translates to CASSEAPLWTSGRGGETQYF.

The chain has TRBV18 and TRBJ2-1, with 7 nucleotides matching TRBD2. Germline V gene lookup returns CDR1 KGHSH and CDR2 LQKENI. The CDR3 extends over 12 amino acids. The V gene end was trimmed by 3 bases and the J gene end by 10 bases; junction bases not matched to a gene: 3. In DNA, the CDR3 is TGTGCCAGCTCACCTTTTAGCGGGGAGCAGTTCTTC. Its translation: CASSPFSGEQFF.

The chain joins TRBV19 to TRBJ2-7; 8 nucleotides line up with TRBD1. After removal of 1 base from V and 2 bases from J, the junction contained 1 base not matched to a gene. Germline CDR1 is LNHDA and CDR2 is SQIVND (reference sequence). The CDR3 length is 14 residues. The CDR3 loop reads CASSIGTGTYEQYF. Here the CDR3 DNA reads TGTGCCAGTAGTATAGGGACAGGGACCTACGAGCAGTACTTC.

The chain employs TRBV10-3 and TRBJ2-7; 12 positions agree with TRBD2. The trim removed 3 bases at V and 9 bases at J, leaving 6 bases unmatched. CDR3 size: 14 residues. The V gene's germline CDR1 is ENHRY and CDR2 SYGVKD. In DNA form, the CDR3 reads TGTGCCATCAGTGAACCTAGCGGGAGGGCCGGGCAGTACTTC. This encodes CAISEPSGRAGQYF.

The chain is built from TRBV29-1 and TRBJ2-5, with 8 nucleotides matching TRBD2. Germline V gene lookup returns CDR1 SQVTM and CDR2 ANQGSEA. J lost 1 base, V lost 7 bases, and 2 bases had no gene match. The CDR3 is 12 residues long. The CDR3 region has the DNA TGCAGCGCTGGGACTAGCCAAGAGACCCAGTACTTC. The encoded protein is CSAGTSQETQYF.

The V call is TRBV4-1, the J call TRBJ2-7; 7 bases line up with TRBD1. The germline V gene has CDR1 MGHRA and CDR2 YSYEKL. V dropped 0 bases and J dropped 0; count of bases not matched to a gene: 14. CDR3 size: 19 residues. The CDR3 coding sequence is TGCGCCAGCAGCCAAGATTCCTACTCCACAGGGGCGAGCTCCTACGAGCAGTACTTC. The encoded protein is CASSQDSYSTGASSYEQYF.

V usage is TRBV4-2 and J usage is TRBJ2-1, with 11 bases matching TRBD1. This CDR3 contains 17 residues. Losses at the gene ends were 0 bases for V and 8 bases for J; bases not matched to a gene: 9. Germline CDR1 and CDR2: LGHNA and YNFKEQ. This chain's CDR3 is CASSQESRDRGFDEQFF. CDR3 DNA sequence: TGTGCCAGCAGCCAAGAGAGTCGGGACAGGGGGTTCGATGAGCAGTTCTTC.

This sequence joins TRBV7-2 and TRBJ2-7; 9 bases align to TRBD2. The CDR3 covers 15 residues. V lost 0 bases and J lost 5; bases outside the gene matches: 5. Per the germline V gene, CDR1 is SGHTA and CDR2 is FQGNSA. The CDR3 sequence is CASSLAAGGFNEQYF. CDR3 coding DNA: TGTGCCAGCAGCTTAGCGGCGGGAGGGTTCAACGAGCAGTACTTC.

V and J are TRBV27 and TRBJ2-3; unclear D gene. The V gene lost 1 base and the J gene lost 2 bases, with 22 bases spanning the gap. Germline V gives CDR1 MNHEY, CDR2 SMNVEV (reference sequence). The CDR3 covers 19 residues. The CDR3 DNA is TGTGCCAGCAGTTTATATCCCCCCCGAGGTAGATCCGACACAGATACGCAGTATTTT. Protein product: CASSLYPPRGRSDTDTQYF.

The chain joins TRBV28 to TRBJ1-5; 8 positions match TRBD1. Trimming took 6 bases from V and 7 from J; bases not matched to a gene: 8. CDR3 length equals 14 residues. The germline CDR1 and CDR2 sequences are MDHEN and SYDVKM. DNA for the CDR3: TGTGCCAGCAGAACGGACAGGGCGCGACAGCCCCAGCATTTT. Encoded protein: CASRTDRARQPQHF.

V and J are TRBV5-1 and TRBJ1-4; possible D gene TRBD1, 6 bases. Germline assignment: CDR1 SGHRS and CDR2 YFSETQ. This CDR3 is 14 amino acids long. With 0 bases removed from V and 10 bases from J, the gap between germline ends came to 13 bases. The CDR3 region is CASSLDRADGKLFF. CDR3 sequence (DNA): TGCGCCAGCAGCTTGGACAGGGCAGACGGAAAACTGTTTTTT.

The V call is TRBV28, the J call TRBJ2-6; 12 bases agree with TRBD2. Germline loops: CDR1 MDHEN, CDR2 SYDVKM. J lost 4 bases, V lost 2 bases, and 15 bases had no gene match. The CDR3 spans 21 residues. The DNA for the CDR3 is TGTGCCAGCAGTTTAAGCATTCTAGCGGGAGGGTATTTGGGGGGGGCCAACGTCCTGACTTTC. Protein product: CASSLSILAGGYLGGANVLTF. The whole variable domain, filled in from reference TRBV28 and TRBJ2-6, reads DVKVTQSSRYLVKRTGEKVFLECVQDMDHENMFWYRQDPGLGLRLIYFSYDVKMKEKGDIPEGYSVSREKKERFSLILESASTNQTSMYLCASSLSILAGGYLGGANVLTFGAGSRLTVL.

J is TRBJ2-5 and V is TRBV5-4; TRBD2 is a possible D gene (6 bases). V dropped 0 bases and J dropped 1 base, with 13 bases sitting between them. Germline V gene lookup returns CDR1 SGHNT and CDR2 YYREEE (reference sequence). There are 16 residues in the CDR3. The CDR3 spells CASSLGGPSAQETQYF. DNA of the CDR3: TGTGCCAGCAGCTTGGGAGGTCCTAGCGCCCAAGAGACCCAGTACTTC.

The chain has TRBV2 and TRBJ2-4; 7 positions match TRBD1. The CDR3 is made up of 16 amino acids. The J segment lost 1 base and the V segment lost 2 bases, leaving 5 bases of the junction unmatched. Germline lookup yields CDR1 SNHLY and CDR2 FYNNEI. Written as DNA, the CDR3 is TGTGCCAGCAGTGAATACAGGGGCCTGGCCAAAAACATTCAGTACTTC. Its translation is CASSEYRGLAKNIQYF.

The rearrangement joins TRBV19 to TRBJ1-1, with 7 bases lining up with TRBD1. The J segment lost 0 bases and the V segment lost 5 bases, leaving 9 bases of the junction unmatched. The CDR3 contains 16 residues. The germline V gene encodes CDR1 LNHDA and CDR2 SQIVND (reference sequence). CDR3 sequence: CASSAPDRAMNTEAFF. The CDR3 DNA reads as TGTGCCAGTAGTGCCCCAGACAGGGCTATGAACACTGAAGCTTTCTTT.

This chain connects TRBV19 to TRBJ2-3; 7 bases match TRBD2. Trimming removed 3 bases from V and 7 bases from J; junction bases left unmatched: 13. The germline V gene encodes CDR1 LNHDA and CDR2 SQIVND (reference sequence). This CDR3 has 16 amino acids. The CDR3 here is CASSILASGAAHTQYF. The CDR3 DNA follows: TGTGCCAGTAGTATTCTTGCTAGCGGCGCAGCCCATACGCAGTATTTT.